This T cell receptor (beta chain) was sequenced for a study of lymphopenia after photon versus proton radiotherapy. Findings and limits, study-wide: After the lymphocyte nadir, photon-treated repertoires showed oligoclonal expansion, especially of CD8+ Temra cells.

Points on this clone: Antigen specificity is unknown.

The protocol was immunoSEQ multiplex PCR, while the TCRdb copy is restricted to in-frame clones and leaves out a portion. The sample includes about 70,000 clones, less than 95% of them seen just once. Trimming shortened V by 2 bases and J by 8 bases, and 13 bases separated the two germline ends. The length of the CDR3 is 14 residues. Germline CDR1 reads SEHNR; CDR2 reads FQNEAQ (reference sequence). The genes are TRBV7-9 and TRBJ2-4; D is uncertain. This specimen was peripheral blood, taken from a patient treated with photon-based radiotherapy. This clonotype was obtained from a woman in her 40s with cholangiocarcinoma. This CDR3 reads CASSLLERVDIQYF. DNA for the CDR3: TGTGCCAGCAGCTTACTCGAGAGAGTGGACATTCAGTACTTC.